The source of this T cell receptor (beta chain) is a study of blood T cell repertoires in COVID-19. Across the study: Sources were T cells, B-cell-depleted T cells, or PBMCs; the material itself was cDNA or gDNA.

Germline lookup yields CDR1 KGHSH and CDR2 LQKENI. Unmatched junction bases numbered 7, after V lost 4 bases and J lost 1 base. This CDR3 comprises 16 residues. Per the original methods: Amplification of reference gene primers provided the estimated nucleated cell counts. The assay was immunoSEQ multiplex PCR, and TCRdb's table has in-frame clones only and misses some. Clone size and V and J calls were adopted from that table, with D and trimming inferred from the DNA. The sample contains tens of thousands of clones, roughly 87% of which appear only once. The TCR originated in a man in his fifties with acute or convalescent COVID-19. The chain has TRBV18 and TRBJ2-3; TRBD1 matches at 8 bases. Input material: peripheral blood. In nucleotides, the CDR3 is TGTGCCAGCTCACTTTCGACAGGGGAAGGCACAGATACGCAGTATTTT. Translating it yields CASSLSTGEGTDTQYF. The full variable domain, with the rest looked up from reference TRBV18 and TRBJ2-3, is NAGVMQNPRHLVRRRGQEARLRCSPMKGHSHVYWYRQLPEEGLKFMVYLQKENIIDESGMPKERFSAEFPKEGPSILRIQQVVRGDSAAYFCASSLSTGEGTDTQYFGPGTRLTVL.